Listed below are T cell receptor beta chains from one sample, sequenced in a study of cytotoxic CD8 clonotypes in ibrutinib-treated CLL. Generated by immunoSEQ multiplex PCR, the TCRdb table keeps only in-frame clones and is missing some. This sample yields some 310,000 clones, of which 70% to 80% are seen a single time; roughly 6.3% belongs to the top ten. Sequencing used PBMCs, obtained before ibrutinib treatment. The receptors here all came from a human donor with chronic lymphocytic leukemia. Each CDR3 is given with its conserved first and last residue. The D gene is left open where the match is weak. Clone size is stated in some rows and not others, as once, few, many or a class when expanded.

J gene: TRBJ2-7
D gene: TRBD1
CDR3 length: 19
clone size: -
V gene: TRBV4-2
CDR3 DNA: TGTGCCAGCAGCCAAGGGGGGACAGGGGGCACAGGCCAAGATTACGAGCAGTACTTC
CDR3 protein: CASSQGGTGGTGQDYEQYF

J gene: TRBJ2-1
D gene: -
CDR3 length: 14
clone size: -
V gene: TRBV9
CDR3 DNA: TGTGCCAGCAGCGTAGTGGCTAACAACAATGAGCAGTTCTTC
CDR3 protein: CASSVVANNNEQFF

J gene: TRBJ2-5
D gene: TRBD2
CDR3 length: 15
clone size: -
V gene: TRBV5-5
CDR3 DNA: TGTGCCAGCAGCCGCCCGACTAGCGGGGAAGAGACCCAGTACTTC
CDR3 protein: CASSRPTSGEETQYF

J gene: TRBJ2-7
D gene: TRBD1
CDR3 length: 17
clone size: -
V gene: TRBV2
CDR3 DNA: TGTGCCTCCTCAGCCCCCGGGACAGGGGAGTTCTCCTACGAGCAGTACTTC
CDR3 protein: CASSAPGTGEFSYEQYF

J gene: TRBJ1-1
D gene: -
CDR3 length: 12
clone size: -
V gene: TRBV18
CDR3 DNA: TGTGCCAGCTCATCCGAGGGGTGGCAAGCTTTCTTT
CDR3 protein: CASSSEGWQAFF

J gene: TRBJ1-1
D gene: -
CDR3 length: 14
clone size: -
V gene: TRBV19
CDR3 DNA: TGTGCCAGTATAGCCTCGTACTCCGGGACAAAAGCTTTCTTT
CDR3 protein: CASIASYSGTKAFF

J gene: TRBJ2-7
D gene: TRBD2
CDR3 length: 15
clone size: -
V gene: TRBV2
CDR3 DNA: TGTGCCAGCAGGGCGACTAGCGGGAGCTCCTACGAGCAGTACTTC
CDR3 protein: CASRATSGSSYEQYF

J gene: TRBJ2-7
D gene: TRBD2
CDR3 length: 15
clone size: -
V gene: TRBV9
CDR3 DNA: TGTGCCAGCAGCGTAGGGGTGGGAGGGTTCTCCGAGCAGTACTTC
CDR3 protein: CASSVGVGGFSEQYF

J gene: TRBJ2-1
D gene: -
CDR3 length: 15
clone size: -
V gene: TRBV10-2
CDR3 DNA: TGCGCCAGCAGTATGCTAGGAAGCTCCTACAATGAGCAGTTCTTC
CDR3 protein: CASSMLGSSYNEQFF

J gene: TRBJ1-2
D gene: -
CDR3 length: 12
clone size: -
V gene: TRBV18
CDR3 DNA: TGTGCCAGCTCACCAGTCAACTATGGCTACACCTTC
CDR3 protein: CASSPVNYGYTF

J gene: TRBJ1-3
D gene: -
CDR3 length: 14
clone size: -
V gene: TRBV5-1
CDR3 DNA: TGCGCCAGCAGCGGGACGGACTCTGGAAACACCATATATTTT
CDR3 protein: CASSGTDSGNTIYF

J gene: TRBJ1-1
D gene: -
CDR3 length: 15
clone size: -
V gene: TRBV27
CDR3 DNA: TGTGCCAGCAGGAAACAGCAGGGGTTGAGCACTGAAGCTTTCTTT
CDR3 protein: CASRKQQGLSTEAFF

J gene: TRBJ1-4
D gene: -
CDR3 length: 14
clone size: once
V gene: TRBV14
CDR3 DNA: TGTGCCAGCAGCCAAAGTTCAGGGATGGAAAAACTGTTTTTT
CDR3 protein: CASSQSSGMEKLFF

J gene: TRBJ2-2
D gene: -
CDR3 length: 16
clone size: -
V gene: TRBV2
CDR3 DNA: TGTGCCAGCAGTCCTACGATGGCAGCGAACACCGGGGAGCTGTTTTTT
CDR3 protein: CASSPTMAANTGELFF

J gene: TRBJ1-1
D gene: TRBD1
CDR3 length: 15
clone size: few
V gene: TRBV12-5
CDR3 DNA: TGTGCTAGTGCCGAGGGACAGGGCCCCCTCGGGGACGCTTTCTTT
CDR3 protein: CASAEGQGPLGDAFF

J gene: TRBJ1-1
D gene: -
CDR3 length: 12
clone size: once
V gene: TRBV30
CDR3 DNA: TGTGCCTGGCAGGCAGGAGTAACTGAAGCTTTCTTT
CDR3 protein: CAWQAGVTEAFF

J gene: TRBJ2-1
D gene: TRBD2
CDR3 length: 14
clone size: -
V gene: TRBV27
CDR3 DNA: TGTGCCAGCAGTCCCCCCCCTGGACTAGCGGGAAGGTTCTTC
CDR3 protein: CASSPPPGLAGRFF

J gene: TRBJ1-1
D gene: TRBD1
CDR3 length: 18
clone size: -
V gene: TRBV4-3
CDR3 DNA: TGCGCCAGCAGCCAAGATAGGGGGACAGGACTAATGAACACTGAAGCTTTCTTT
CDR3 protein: CASSQDRGTGLMNTEAFF

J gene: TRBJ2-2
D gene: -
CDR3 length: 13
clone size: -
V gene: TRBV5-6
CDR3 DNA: TGTGCCAGCAGCTTTGTAGGCACCGGGGAGCTGTTTTTT
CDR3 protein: CASSFVGTGELFF

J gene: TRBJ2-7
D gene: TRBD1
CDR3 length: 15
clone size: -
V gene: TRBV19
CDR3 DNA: TGTGCCAGTAGTATAGCTCGACAGGGGGCGGCCGAGCAGTACTTC
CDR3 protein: CASSIARQGAAEQYF

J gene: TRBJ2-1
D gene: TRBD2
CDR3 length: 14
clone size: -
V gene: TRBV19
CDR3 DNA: TGTGCCAGTACCAATCTAGCGGGCGGCGATGAGCAGTTCTTC
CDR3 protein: CASTNLAGGDEQFF

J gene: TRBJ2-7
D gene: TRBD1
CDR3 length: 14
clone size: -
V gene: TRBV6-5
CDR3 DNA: TGTGCCAGCAGCCTTGGTACAGGGGCCTACGAGCAGTACTTC
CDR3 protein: CASSLGTGAYEQYF

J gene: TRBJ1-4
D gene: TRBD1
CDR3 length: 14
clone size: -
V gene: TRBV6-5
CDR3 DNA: TGTGCCAGCAAACCGGGACAGGCTAATGAAAAACTGTTTTTT
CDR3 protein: CASKPGQANEKLFF

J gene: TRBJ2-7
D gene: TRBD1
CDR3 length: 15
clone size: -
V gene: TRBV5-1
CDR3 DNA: TGCGCCAGCAGCACCCTCCCGGGACAGGGTCCCGAGCAGTACTTC
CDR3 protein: CASSTLPGQGPEQYF

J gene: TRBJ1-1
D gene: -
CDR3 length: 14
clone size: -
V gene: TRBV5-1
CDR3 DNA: TGCGCCAGCAGCTTGGATAGGGCGATGGGTGAAGCTTTCTTT
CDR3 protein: CASSLDRAMGEAFF

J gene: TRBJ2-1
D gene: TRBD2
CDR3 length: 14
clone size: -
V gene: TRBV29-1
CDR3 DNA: TGCAGCGCGGTTCTAGCGGGAGGGAGCATTGAGCAGTTCTTC
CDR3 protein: CSAVLAGGSIEQFF

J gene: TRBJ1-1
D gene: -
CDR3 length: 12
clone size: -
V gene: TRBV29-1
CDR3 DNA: TGCAGCGAAACCGGGCAAAGCACTGAAGCTTTCTTT
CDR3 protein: CSETGQSTEAFF

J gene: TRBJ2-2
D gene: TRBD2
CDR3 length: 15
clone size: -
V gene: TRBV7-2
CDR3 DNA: TGTGCCAGCAGCTTAAGGCCGGGAGGAACCGGGGAGCTGTTTTTT
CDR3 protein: CASSLRPGGTGELFF

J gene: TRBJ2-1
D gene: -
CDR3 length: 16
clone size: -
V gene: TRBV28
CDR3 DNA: TGTGCCAGCACCCTGCCTGGAGCACCCTCCTACAATGAGCAGTTCTTC
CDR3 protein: CASTLPGAPSYNEQFF

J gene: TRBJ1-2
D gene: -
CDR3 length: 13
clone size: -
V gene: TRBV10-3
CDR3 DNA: TGTGCCATCAGTGACACCGCTAACTATGGCTACACCTTC
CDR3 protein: CAISDTANYGYTF

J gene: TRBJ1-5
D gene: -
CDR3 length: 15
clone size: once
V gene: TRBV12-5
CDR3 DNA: TGTGCTAGTGGTTTGGCCCGGACAGGCAATCAGCCCCAGCATTTT
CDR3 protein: CASGLARTGNQPQHF

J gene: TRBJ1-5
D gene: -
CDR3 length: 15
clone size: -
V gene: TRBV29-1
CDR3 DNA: TGCAGCGTTGAAGTCTCGGGGTATAGCAATCAGCCCCAGCATTTT
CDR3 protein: CSVEVSGYSNQPQHF

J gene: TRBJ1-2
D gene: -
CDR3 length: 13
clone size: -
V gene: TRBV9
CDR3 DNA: TGTGCCAGCAGCGCCGGTCGCACACGTGGCTACACCTTC
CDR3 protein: CASSAGRTRGYTF

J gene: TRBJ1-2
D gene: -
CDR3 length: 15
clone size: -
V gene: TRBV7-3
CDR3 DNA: TGTGCCAGCAGCTCTCTCCTCGCAGGGGCCTATGGCTACACCTTC
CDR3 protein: CASSSLLAGAYGYTF

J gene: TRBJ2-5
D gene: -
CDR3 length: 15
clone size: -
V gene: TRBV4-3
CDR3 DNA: TGCGCCAGCAGCCAAGGTTCTGGATTCCGGGAGACCCAGTACTTC
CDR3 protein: CASSQGSGFRETQYF